This T cell receptor (beta chain) was recorded in a study of cytomegalovirus exposure and HLA in healthy donors. General study points: CMV serostatus was the sole immune exposure information available.

Trimming at V came to 1 base and at J to 2 bases, leaving 1 base not matched to a gene. Germline V CDR1 and CDR2: SGHTA, FQGNSA. There are 14 residues in the CDR3. Of note for this clone: The antigen is not known.

The PCR made use of 60 Vbeta and 13 Jbeta primers. Repertoires were generated with immunoSEQ multiplex PCR, while TCRdb's copy carries only in-frame clones and drops some. Here the sample spans approximately 170,000 clones, about 77% being singletons. The receptor was isolated from a man between 18 and 29 years old in good health and CMV-seropositive. Source material: PBMCs. J is TRBJ1-2 and V is TRBV7-2, with 7 bases identical to TRBD1. CDR3 coding DNA: TGTGCCAGCAGCTTAGAGGGGGCCAACTATGGCTACACCTTC. Protein product: CASSLEGANYGYTF.